Below, 19 T cell receptor beta chains from the same sample are listed, as sequenced in a study of shared clonotypes between healthy human individuals. Data came from immunoSEQ multiplex PCR; TCRdb stores just in-frame clones and leaves some out. The sample contains about 990,000 clones, approximately 78% of which appear only once. Sequenced: memory CD4+ T cells from PBMCs. Subset meaning: CD45RA-negative fraction. The source is a man younger than 30 in good health. Some clones in this sample may be carry-over from other donors' samples.

The chain combines TRBV11-1 with TRBJ2-1; D unresolved. The CDR3 is 11 amino acids. CDR1 SGHAT and CDR2 FQDESV come from the germline V gene (reference sequence). Trimming removed 1 base from V and 12 bases from J, with 7 bases in between. The DNA of the CDR3 is TGTGCCAGCAGCTTAGGGACCGGGCAGTTCTTC. It yields the protein CASSLGTGQFF.

The chain combines TRBV30 with TRBJ2-1, with D possibly being TRBD2 (6 bases). This CDR3 is built from 16 residues. Germline CDR1 reads GTSNPN; CDR2 reads SVGIG (reference sequence). Trimming took off 7 bases at V and 1 base at J, with 20 bases between the two ends. Here the CDR3 DNA reads TGTGCCTCGCGAATCGGGGCGGGGATTTCCTACAATGAGCAGTTCTTC. Encoded protein: CASRIGAGISYNEQFF.

The count of this clone is one. The V gene is TRBV27, the J gene TRBJ2-7; 9 bases agree with TRBD1. J gave up 7 bases and V 5 bases, and 12 bases lay outside the gene matches. This CDR3 spans 15 amino acids. Germline loops: CDR1 MNHEY, CDR2 SMNVEV (reference sequence). The CDR3 is CASSTRPGQGIEQYF. The CDR3 DNA reads as TGTGCCAGCAGTACTCGGCCGGGACAGGGAATAGAGCAGTACTTC.

The J gene is TRBJ2-7, the V gene TRBV5-1, with 8 bases fitting TRBD2. CDR3 length: 13 amino acids. Trimming removed 6 bases from V and 3 bases from J; junction bases left unmatched: 5. Per the germline V gene, CDR1 is SGHRS and CDR2 is YFSETQ. Here the CDR3 DNA reads TGCGCCAGCAAGATCAGCGGGAGCTACGAGCAGTACTTC. Its translation: CASKISGSYEQYF.

In DNA form, the CDR3 reads TGCAGCGTTCGAACAGTCTCCAATGAGCAGTTCTTC. Its translation is CSVRTVSNEQFF. The chain recombines TRBV29-1 with TRBJ2-1; no clear D gene. V lost 5 bases and J 6 bases, leaving 11 bases between the germline ends. The CDR3 loop spans 12 amino acids. Germline-derived CDR1 and CDR2 are SQVTM and ANQGSEA.

Many counts were recorded for this clone. The chain links TRBV25-1 to TRBJ2-7; TRBD1 is a possible D gene (6 bases). V lost 4 bases to trimming and J lost 6 bases, with 13 bases between them. This CDR3 contains 13 residues. CDR1 and CDR2 (germline): MGHDK, SYGVNS. CDR3 residues: CASSGARGTEQYF. DNA of the CDR3: TGTGCCAGCAGTGGGGCCAGGGGCACCGAGCAGTACTTC.

The chain is built from TRBV7-9 and TRBJ2-5, with D possibly matching TRBD1 (5 bases). This CDR3 has 13 amino acids. Germline CDR1 and CDR2: SEHNR and FQNEAQ (reference sequence). V lost 5 bases, J lost 13 bases, and 20 bases lay in between. The DNA of the CDR3 is TGTGCCAGCAGCCCATCCACAGGTTTTGGTGGGTACTTC. Amino acids: CASSPSTGFGGYF.

This clone was found once. V is TRBV2 and J is TRBJ2-2; TRBD1 matches 7 bases. Trimming removed 8 bases from V and 3 bases from J; junction bases left unmatched: 6. The CDR3 contains 14 residues. Looked up from germline, CDR1 is SNHLY and CDR2 is FYNNEI. CDR3 coding DNA: TGTGCCAGCCTAGGACAGGAGTACACCGGGGAGCTGTTTTTT. Translation gives CASLGQEYTGELFF.

As regards this clone: The identical CDR3 is also encoded by other nucleotide sequences in the sample. The gene calls are TRBV6-6 and TRBJ1-4; D is unresolved. Trimming took off 5 bases at V and 8 bases at J, with 12 bases between the two ends. The CDR3 consists of 13 residues. CDR1 and CDR2 (germline): MNHNY, SVGAGI (reference sequence). For the CDR3, the DNA is TGTGCCAGCAGTCGGTCGGGCGGCGAAAAACTGTTTTTT. It yields the protein CASSRSGGEKLFF.

The chain joins TRBV7-2 to TRBJ2-3, with TRBD2 matching 9 bases. Trimming cost V 1 base and J 4 bases; bases outside gene matches: 3. Germline lookup yields CDR1 SGHTA and CDR2 FQGNSA. CDR3 length: 15 amino acids. The CDR3 protein is CASSLGSGSPDTQYF. The CDR3 DNA is TGTGCCAGCAGCTTAGGTAGCGGGAGTCCAGATACGCAGTATTTT.

The chain is built from TRBV2 and TRBJ2-2; D remains ambiguous. Trimming removed 4 bases at V and 4 bases at J, with 4 bases between. CDR3 length: 12 residues. Germline CDR1 and CDR2: SNHLY and FYNNEI. CDR3: CASSGITGELFF. DNA of the CDR3: TGTGCCAGCAGTGGAATCACCGGGGAGCTGTTTTTT.

The V and J genes are TRBV7-2 and TRBJ1-2; D is unclear. This CDR3 region has 14 residues. Between the trimmed V and J ends, which lost 3 bases and 0 bases, there was a span of 8 bases. From germline, CDR1 is SGHTA and CDR2 FQGNSA. CDR3 sequence (DNA): TGTGCCAGCAGCTTGTCGGTCGCTAACTATGGCTACACCTTC. As protein: CASSLSVANYGYTF.

The rearrangement links TRBV29-1 to TRBJ2-3; D possibly corresponds to TRBD2 (6 bases). Germline CDR1 SQVTM, CDR2 ANQGSEA. CDR3 length equals 13 residues. V shed 7 bases and J shed 0 bases, with 11 bases lying between them. The CDR3 sequence is CSGAAGSTDTQYF. As DNA, the CDR3 is TGCAGCGGGGCGGCGGGGAGCACAGATACGCAGTATTTT.

This clone showed up just a few times. V and J are TRBV7-9 and TRBJ1-1; 10 bases are a match to TRBD1. This CDR3 is built from 16 residues. In germline, CDR1 is SEHNR, CDR2 FQNEAQ (reference sequence). Losses at the gene ends were 5 bases for V and 3 bases for J; bases not matched to a gene: 9. Here the CDR3 DNA reads TGTGCCAGCAGCCTGTGGACAGGGGGTAAGGACACTGAAGCTTTCTTT. Protein: CASSLWTGGKDTEAFF.

This clone has only one observation. A much larger clone lies one base from this, so it may be a read error. The V gene is TRBV7-9, the J gene TRBJ2-5, with TRBD1 matching over 9 bases. This CDR3 has 13 residues. Germline CDR1 and CDR2: SEHNR and FQNEAQ (reference sequence). CDR3 DNA: TGTGCCAGCACAACAGGGGGCATGGAGACCCGGTACTTC. It encodes CASTTGGMETRYF.

The V and J genes are TRBV2 and TRBJ2-1; perhaps TRBD1 as D (7 bases). CDR1 is SNHLY, CDR2 FYNNEI, per germline. Trimming took off 8 bases at V and 8 bases at J, with 10 bases between the two ends. This CDR3 spans 11 amino acids. The CDR3 reads CASGGGHEQFF. CDR3 nucleotide sequence: TGTGCCAGCGGAGGGGGCCATGAGCAGTTCTTC.

The chain is built from TRBV2 and TRBJ2-3; D possibly corresponds to TRBD1 (6 bases). The CDR3 extends over 14 amino acids. Trimming stripped 4 bases from V and 0 bases from J, with 8 bases between. Germline V CDR1 and CDR2: SNHLY, FYNNEI. CDR3 coding DNA: TGTGCCAGCAGTGGGACAGCTAGCACAGATACGCAGTATTTT. Protein: CASSGTASTDTQYF.

This chain links TRBV28 with TRBJ2-2, with 9 bases matching TRBD1. After removal of 3 bases from V and 4 bases from J, the junction contained 18 bases not matched to a gene. CDR1 and CDR2 from the germline V gene are MDHEN and SYDVKM. The CDR3 is 20 amino acids. The DNA of the CDR3 is TGTGCCAGCAGTTTTCCTCCCCAACTCTGGACAGGGGTGGGCACCGGGGAGCTGTTTTTT. It yields the protein CASSFPPQLWTGVGTGELFF.

J is TRBJ1-2 and V is TRBV29-1, with 7 bases that match TRBD1. The CDR3 is made up of 12 amino acids. CDR1 is SQVTM, CDR2 ANQGSEA, per germline. The junction had 12 bases not matched to a gene; V was cut back by 4 bases and J by 13 bases. CDR3 coding DNA: TGCAGCGTTGTTAAGGGGGCCCTACCGGCCACCTTC. It yields the protein CSVVKGALPATF.